This T cell receptor beta chain is drawn from a study of CD8 T cells in ankylosing spondylitis. Using its own MiXCR run on the 5' RACE reads, TCRdb lists one record per CDR3 protein. The sample lists about 110,000 distinct CDR3 sequences; around 24% were seen once. This CDR3 comprises 15 residues. Germline V CDR1 and CDR2: SGHAT, FQNNGV. V lost 0 bases and J lost 2, with 8 bases in between. The sequenced material came from synovial fluid, either unsorted or a sorted T cell fraction (not recorded which). The clonotype was recovered from a male donor with ankylosing spondylitis. The chain uses TRBV11-2 and TRBJ1-5; D is unclear. The CDR3: CASSLEGLGNQPQHF. Written as DNA, the CDR3 is TGTGCCAGCAGCTTAGAAGGGCTCGGCAATCAGCCCCAGCATTTT. The whole variable domain, remainder taken from reference TRBV11-2 and TRBJ1-5, is EAGVAQSPRYKIIEKRQSVAFWCNPISGHATLYWYQQILGQGPKLLIQFQNNGVVDDSQLPKDRFSAERLKGVDSTLKIQPAKLEDSAVYLCASSLEGLGNQPQHFGDGTRLSIL.